Here is one T cell receptor beta chain with its context. These data originate in a study of blood T cell repertoires in COVID-19. Produced via immunoSEQ multiplex PCR; TCRdb's table is partial and in-frame only. Among 350,000 to 400,000 clones listed, approximately 89% were seen once. With V trimmed by 4 bases and J by 4 bases, 14 bases remained unmatched. The CDR3 is made up of 17 amino acids. The germline V gene has CDR1 SGHRS and CDR2 YFSETQ. The genes are TRBV5-1 and TRBJ2-7; 10 bases align to TRBD2. The specimen was PBMCs or T cells enriched from blood (not recorded which). The sequence derives from a woman between 25 and 40 years old who had recovered from COVID-19. The CDR3 nucleotides are TGCGCCAGCAGCCGAGGGCTAGCGGGAGCAAACCGATACGAGCAGTACTTC. This encodes CASSRGLAGANRYEQYF.